Listed here are 12 T cell receptor beta chains from one sample, sequenced in a study of control samples from healthy donors and cancer patients. Using immunoSEQ multiplex PCR, the repertoire was profiled, and TCRdb retains in-frame clones only, with some absent. Altogether 130,000 to 150,000 clones are present, about nine tenths being singletons, with the ten largest covering more than 3%. Sample: blood. These receptors were taken from a young man in good health.

The V call is TRBV28, the J call TRBJ1-5, with D possibly TRBD1 on 6 matching bases. The CDR3 spans 15 residues. The germline V gene encodes CDR1 MDHEN and CDR2 SYDVKM. Deletions cut 6 bases from V and 6 bases from J, with 18 bases between. The CDR3 DNA sequence: TGTGCCAGCAGAGACAGGATATCACCTTTTCAGCCCCAGCATTTT. Residues: CASRDRISPFQPQHF.

The chain is built from TRBV18 and TRBJ1-6; unclear D gene. CDR3 length equals 16 residues. CDR1 is KGHSH and CDR2 is LQKENI in the germline V gene. The ends were cut back, 3 bases at V and 7 bases at J, with 16 bases in the middle. The DNA for the CDR3 is TGTGCCAGCTCACCTCTGGGGAGGGTCAGGAATTCACCCCTCCACTTT. It encodes CASSPLGRVRNSPLHF.

V gene TRBV9 combines with J gene TRBJ2-2; D is undetermined. The CDR3 has 13 amino acids. The V gene's germline CDR1 is SGDLS and CDR2 YYNGEE. The V end lost 3 bases, the J end lost 5 bases, and 8 bases lay between the germline ends. The CDR3 DNA sequence: TGTGCCAGCAGCGCCGTTGAGACCGGGGAGCTGTTTTTT. Encoded protein: CASSAVETGELFF.

V and J are TRBV7-8 and TRBJ1-1; TRBD1 is a possible D gene (5 bases). The V and J ends lost 1 base and 0 bases respectively, with 9 bases between them. The CDR3 is 15 amino acids. Germline values: CDR1 SGHVS, CDR2 FQNEAQ. The DNA for the CDR3 is TGTGCCAGCAGCTTAGTTGGGGGGATGAACACTGAAGCTTTCTTT. Its translation is CASSLVGGMNTEAFF.

The V call is TRBV18, the J call TRBJ2-2; D remains ambiguous. V lost 3 bases, J lost 7 bases, and 6 bases lay in between. CDR1 is KGHSH, CDR2 LQKENI, per germline. The CDR3 runs to 12 residues. CDR3 region: CASSPPVGELFF. CDR3 in DNA: TGTGCCAGCTCACCCCCTGTCGGGGAGCTGTTTTTT.

The chain couples TRBV7-2 to TRBJ2-7; 11 bases agree with TRBD2. Germline trimming cut 5 bases from V and 3 bases from J; bases unmatched to any gene: 6. The CDR3 loop spans 15 amino acids. Germline CDR1 is SGHTA and CDR2 is FQGNSA. The CDR3, as DNA: TGTGCCAGCAGCCGTAGCGGGGGGGCCGGCTACGAGCAGTACTTC. Protein sequence: CASSRSGGAGYEQYF.

The rearrangement joins TRBV7-9 to TRBJ2-7; D might be TRBD2 (7 bases). Germline loops: CDR1 SEHNR, CDR2 FQNEAQ (reference sequence). This CDR3 is built from 15 residues. V lost 4 bases and J 3 bases, leaving 16 bases between the germline ends. CDR3 in DNA: TGTGCCAGCAGCTCGACAGGTTGGGACTACTACGAGCAGTACTTC. It specifies CASSSTGWDYYEQYF. Together with reference TRBV7-9 and TRBJ2-7, the CDR3 gives the full variable domain: DTGVSQNPRHKITKRGQNVTFRCDPISEHNRLYWYRQTLGQGPEFLTYFQNEAQLEKSRLLSDRFSAERPKGSFSTLEIQRTEQGDSAMYLCASSSTGWDYYEQYFGPGTRLTVT.

This clone was seen a single time. This chain joins TRBV7-8 and TRBJ1-1; D is undetermined. Trimming pared 2 bases from V and 0 bases from J, leaving 13 bases between. The length of the CDR3 is 16 residues. Germline lookup yields CDR1 SGHVS and CDR2 FQNEAQ. CDR3 coding DNA: TGTGCCAGCAGCTTAAGCGGCAGGCTAATGAACACTGAAGCTTTCTTT. Residues: CASSLSGRLMNTEAFF. Combining the CDR3 with reference TRBV7-8 and TRBJ1-1 gives the whole variable domain GAGVSQSPRYKVAKRGQDVALRCDPISGHVSLFWYQQALGQGPEFLTYFQNEAQLDKSGLPSDRFFAERPEGSVSTLKIQRTQQEDSAVYLCASSLSGRLMNTEAFFGQGTRLTVV.

J is TRBJ1-2 and V is TRBV10-3, with TRBD1 matching over 10 bases. Germline values: CDR1 ENHRY, CDR2 SYGVKD. This CDR3 has 14 amino acids. V gave up 5 bases and J gave up 4 bases; unmatched junction bases: 4. In nucleotides, the CDR3 is TGTGCCATCAGTTCCGGGACAGGGGCCTATGGCTACACCTTC. It is translated as CAISSGTGAYGYTF.

This clone showed up just once. DNA for the CDR3: TGTGCCAGCAGCTTACAGGGGGCGGGTCAGCCCCAGCATTTT. This translates into CASSLQGAGQPQHF. The chain recombines TRBV11-2 with TRBJ1-5; 8 bases agree with TRBD1. The germline V gene encodes CDR1 SGHAT and CDR2 FQNNGV. V lost 2 bases and J lost 6; bases outside the gene matches: 3. The CDR3 is 14 amino acids. Drawing the rest from reference TRBV11-2 and TRBJ1-5, the complete variable domain is EAGVAQSPRYKIIEKRQSVAFWCNPISGHATLYWYQQILGQGPKLLIQFQNNGVVDDSQLPKDRFSAERLKGVDSTLKIQPAKLEDSAVYLCASSLQGAGQPQHFGDGTRLSIL.

J is TRBJ1-2 and V is TRBV6-5; no firm D call. The CDR3 covers 11 residues. Germline V lookup: CDR1 MNHEY, CDR2 SVGAGI. Between the trimmed V and J ends, which lost 4 bases and 4 bases, there was a span of 4 bases. CDR3 sequence reads: CASSSVYGYTF. The DNA of the CDR3 is TGTGCCAGCAGTTCCGTCTATGGCTACACCTTC.

The rearrangement links TRBV12-5 to TRBJ2-3; 7 positions agree with TRBD1. This CDR3 has 15 residues. J gave up 2 bases and V 2 bases, and 4 bases lay outside the gene matches. The germline V gene encodes CDR1 LGHNT and CDR2 FRNRAP. In nucleotides, the CDR3 is TGTGCTAGTGGTTTGCGACAGGGATACACAGATACGCAGTATTTT. It codes for CASGLRQGYTDTQYF. The full variable domain, completed using reference TRBV12-5 and TRBJ2-3, is DARVTQTPRHKVTEMGQEVTMRCQPILGHNTVFWYRQTMMQGLELLAYFRNRAPLDDSGMPKDRFSAEMPDATLATLKIQPSEPRDSAVYFCASGLRQGYTDTQYFGPGTRLTVL.